The T cell receptor (beta chain) under discussion was sequenced for a study of T cell responses to AZD1222 COVID-19 vaccine. Study outcomes and limitations: Clonal diversity may have been underestimated in mostly white British donors. Unmutated regions of variants are reportedly targeted by nearly half of spike-specific TCRs. Two AZD1222 administrations were followed by greater Spike-specific TCR breadth and depth.

Doses given second, at about 4 or about 12 weeks, were pooled. V lost 3 bases, J lost 6 bases, and 19 bases lay in between. The CDR3 consists of 15 residues. Germline CDR1 reads SGDLS; CDR2 reads YYNGEE. Remarks on this clone: Its antigen remains unidentified.

Libraries were prepared by immunoSEQ multiplex PCR; TCRdb keeps only in-frame clonotypes and omits some of them. The table has about 160,000 clones, roughly 94% seen once. The receptor was derived from an adult who received the AZD1222 COVID-19 vaccine. Specimen: peripheral blood, collected 28 days after the second AZD1222 dose. This sequence joins TRBV9 and TRBJ2-7; perhaps TRBD2 as D (6 bases). CDR3 sequence reads: CASSGGDFSLREQYF. DNA of the CDR3: TGTGCCAGCAGCGGGGGGGACTTCAGCCTCCGCGAGCAGTACTTC.